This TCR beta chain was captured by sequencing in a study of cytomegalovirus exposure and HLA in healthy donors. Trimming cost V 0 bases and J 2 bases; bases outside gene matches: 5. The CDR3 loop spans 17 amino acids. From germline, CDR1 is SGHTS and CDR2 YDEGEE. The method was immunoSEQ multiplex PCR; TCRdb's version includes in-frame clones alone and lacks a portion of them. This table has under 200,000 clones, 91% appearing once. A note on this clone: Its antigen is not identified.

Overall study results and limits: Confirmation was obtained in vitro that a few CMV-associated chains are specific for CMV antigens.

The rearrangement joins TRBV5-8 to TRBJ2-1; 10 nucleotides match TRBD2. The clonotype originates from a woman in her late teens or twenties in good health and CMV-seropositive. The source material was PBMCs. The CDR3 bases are TGTGCCAGCAGCTTGGCCAGGCTAGCGGGGGCCTACAATGAGCAGTTCTTC. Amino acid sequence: CASSLARLAGAYNEQFF.